This TCR beta chain is from a study of T cells in Graves' hyperthyroidism and ophthalmopathy (dated 2019 in TCRdb). Some background on the complete study: Peripheral blood was collected at initial diagnosis, before any treatment. The paper reports TCR Vbeta CDR3 sequencing of about 140 peripheral blood samples: 43 ophthalmopathy, some 80 hyperthyroidism and approximately 17 progressor patients. After sampling, hyperthyroidism patients received methimazole starting at 30 mg daily, and ophthalmopathy patients received high-dose intravenous methylprednisolone. The approximately 100 discovery patients were divided at random into training and test sets in a 7:3 ratio. Whether ophthalmopathy could be predicted prospectively was tested in an independent validation cohort made up of 18 to 20 hyperthyroidism patients plus 17 patients who later progressed to ophthalmopathy. TCR V-J signatures able to tell the groups apart were searched for in a discovery cohort of around 95 patients, of whom more than 40 had Graves' ophthalmopathy and about 55 had stable Graves' hyperthyroidism. Thyroid tissue and blood T-cell repertoires from six Graves' hyperthyroidism patients were also compared in the study.

The TCR beta CDR3 regions were amplified from the RNA transcripts. For the first round of RT-PCR on the TCR CDR3, the HTBI primer set was used together with the Qiagen OneStep RT-PCR kit. A second multiplex PCR round built the libraries, followed by size selection and purification. Paired-end sequencing of the libraries was performed with 100 bp reads on an Illumina HiSeq2000. As for how the authors treated the data: SOAPnuke was used to process the raw data, with reads discarded if the reads contained adapters or uncalled bases, had a mean Phred below 15, or lacked an exact constant-primer or identifier match. COPE v1.2.5 was used to merge high-quality paired reads, and clonotypes were defined as unique nucleotide sequences. Clonotypes were aligned to IMGT TRBV, TRBD and TRBJ reference segments using MiTCR v1.1. Only V-J combinations with frequency above 0.0001, covering 99.2% of repertoires, were analysed. A TCS score was defined as the ratio of F50 (clonal expansion) to E x V (chaos), with BLOSUM62-based TCRdist applied between CDR3 peptides within each V-J. Welch's t-statistics and random forest reduced roughly 500 V-J features to 10 to 15, which were used in a naive Bayes classifier (R e1071). TCRdb reprocessed the public reads (quality trimming at Q25 with fastp, clone calling with MiXCR) and kept in-frame beta chains. Entries that share a CDR3 protein sequence are merged under the most common genes and DNA. TCRdb's processing, not the authors' own work, is the source of the V and J calls. For this sample there are about 560,000 distinct CDR3 sequences; over 15% appear just once. The ten largest make up under 20% of the sample.

On this clonotype: The antigen it binds to is not known. Germline and junction disagree at one end, which may indicate a read error.

The germline V gene yields SGDLS for CDR1 and YYNGEE for CDR2. The CDR3 covers 13 residues, taking in both the cysteine and the phenylalanine. Kept here is only the CDR3 DNA, which spans 39 bases and is read in frame from base 1. Stable Graves' hyperthyroidism was defined as the absence of progression to ophthalmopathy over 18 months of follow-up. The hyperthyroidism patients were between 18 and 65 years old and newly diagnosed, with a disease duration of less than 2 months. Patients with uncontrolled infections, other autoimmune diseases, pregnancy or lactation were excluded. Clinical symptoms, serum thyroxine and TRAb, thyroid ultrasound, and orbital computed tomography formed the basis for the diagnoses. PBMCs were separated from about 10 ml of fresh peripheral blood using Ficoll-Paque density gradient centrifugation. Trizol reagent was used to extract total RNA, and RNA quality was then checked on an Agilent 2100 Bioanalyzer.

Study-level results and caveats: Ophthalmopathy was separated from stable hyperthyroidism by a 13 V-J signature model, with approximately 86% sensitivity and about 81% specificity obtained in cross-validation and 80%/75% obtained in testing. No statistical method was used to fix the sample size in advance, and group allocation was not hidden from the investigators. In validation, progression to ophthalmopathy was predicted by the model with around 71% sensitivity and approximately 78% specificity, a median of around 6.5 months before onset. Most expanded thyroid clonotypes (frequency above 0.001) were also detected in blood, suggesting blood repertoires may reflect thyroid immune responses.

This sequence was found in a woman aged 18-30 years with Graves' hyperthyroidism. The sample taken for sequencing was blood. The chain couples TRBV9 to TRBJ1-1; the D gene is perhaps TRBD1, from 5 matching bases. The CDR3 region: CASRATPDTEAFF. In nucleotide form, the sequence is TGCGCCAGCAGGGCGACTCCGGACACTGAAGCTTTCTTT.